These T cell receptor beta chains were read from a single sample in a study of blood T cell repertoires in COVID-19. TCRdb's copy holds only in-frame clones and misses some; the assay was immunoSEQ multiplex PCR. Found here are approximately 300,000 clones, about 82% of them singletons; the top ten hold approximately 3.8%. Sequenced input: peripheral blood. These TCRs come from a woman aged 45-60 years with active or convalescent COVID-19. CDR3s include the opening cysteine and the closing phenylalanine or tryptophan. The D gene is left open where the match is weak. Only some rows state a clone size, as once, few, many or a class for expanded clones.

d_gene: TRBD1
v_gene: TRBV2
abundance: -
j_gene: TRBJ1-2
CDR3nt: TGTGCCAGCATGATCCCTTCGCGGGGGACAGGGCGCAGTGGCTACACCTTC
CDR3aa: CASMIPSRGTGRSGYTF

d_gene: TRBD1
v_gene: TRBV6-5
abundance: once
j_gene: TRBJ1-3
CDR3nt: TGTGCCAGCCGATTGACAGGGGGTAGTGGAAACACCATATATTTT
CDR3aa: CASRLTGGSGNTIYF

d_gene: -
v_gene: TRBV3-1/TRBV3-2
abundance: -
j_gene: TRBJ1-2
CDR3nt: TGTGCCAGCAGCCCGGACAGAGGATTCGATGGCTACACCTTC
CDR3aa: CASSPDRGFDGYTF

d_gene: TRBD2
v_gene: TRBV7-7
abundance: few
j_gene: TRBJ2-2
CDR3nt: TGTGCTAGCAGCTTAGCGGGAGGGGACACCGGGGAGCTGTTTTTT
CDR3aa: CASSLAGGDTGELFF

d_gene: TRBD2
v_gene: TRBV6-2/TRBV6-3
abundance: once
j_gene: TRBJ2-2
CDR3nt: TGTGCCAGCAGTATAGCGGGAGTCGGGGAGCTGTTTTTT
CDR3aa: CASSIAGVGELFF

d_gene: -
v_gene: TRBV5-1
abundance: -
j_gene: TRBJ2-1
CDR3nt: TGCGCCAGCAGCCAAGGACAAAACAATGAGCAGTTCTTC
CDR3aa: CASSQGQNNEQFF

d_gene: TRBD1
v_gene: TRBV5-6
abundance: -
j_gene: TRBJ2-7
CDR3nt: TGTGCCAGCAGCCGGGACAGATCCTACGAGCAGTACTTC
CDR3aa: CASSRDRSYEQYF

d_gene: -
v_gene: TRBV7-2
abundance: once
j_gene: TRBJ1-5
CDR3nt: TGTGCCAGCAGACCACAGGGTATGGGTCAGCCCCAGCATTTT
CDR3aa: CASRPQGMGQPQHF

d_gene: -
v_gene: TRBV28
abundance: once
j_gene: TRBJ1-1
CDR3nt: TGTGCCAGCTCCCCCCCCCGCACTGAAGCTTTCTTT
CDR3aa: CASSPPRTEAFF

d_gene: TRBD1
v_gene: TRBV6-5
abundance: -
j_gene: TRBJ2-1
CDR3nt: TGTGCCAGCAGTCACCCTGGGACAGGGCGGGAGCAGTTCTTC
CDR3aa: CASSHPGTGREQFF

d_gene: -
v_gene: TRBV19
abundance: -
j_gene: TRBJ2-1
CDR3nt: TGTGCCAGTAGTATGCCCTACCCCGGGAATGAGCAGTTCTTC
CDR3aa: CASSMPYPGNEQFF

d_gene: -
v_gene: TRBV29-1
abundance: -
j_gene: TRBJ1-1
CDR3nt: TGCAGCGCCGCGGGGGGGCAGGGGAACACTGAAGCTTTCTTT
CDR3aa: CSAAGGQGNTEAFF

d_gene: -
v_gene: TRBV7-2
abundance: -
j_gene: TRBJ2-3
CDR3nt: TGTGCCAGCAGCTTAAGAACGGCGGGACTCACAGATACGCAGTATTTT
CDR3aa: CASSLRTAGLTDTQYF

d_gene: TRBD2
v_gene: TRBV6-6
abundance: -
j_gene: TRBJ2-7
CDR3nt: TGTGCCAGCAGTTACGGCGGGAGCTACGAGCAGTACTTC
CDR3aa: CASSYGGSYEQYF

d_gene: -
v_gene: TRBV21-1
abundance: -
j_gene: TRBJ1-4
CDR3nt: TGTGCCAGCAGCACGCCCGTAAGAGAGAATCCAACTAATGAAAAACTGTTTTTT
CDR3aa: CASSTPVRENPTNEKLFF

d_gene: -
v_gene: TRBV28
abundance: -
j_gene: TRBJ1-1
CDR3nt: TGTGCCAGCAGTCCCCGACAAATCAACACTGAAGCTTTCTTT
CDR3aa: CASSPRQINTEAFF

d_gene: -
v_gene: TRBV7-8
abundance: -
j_gene: TRBJ2-1
CDR3nt: TGTGCCAGCAGCCGCGGGTGGAGCTCCTACAATGAGCAGTTCTTC
CDR3aa: CASSRGWSSYNEQFF

d_gene: -
v_gene: TRBV10-3
abundance: -
j_gene: TRBJ1-5
CDR3nt: TGTGCCATCAGTCCCACCTCGGGAGGCAATCAGCCCCAGCATTTT
CDR3aa: CAISPTSGGNQPQHF

d_gene: -
v_gene: TRBV2
abundance: -
j_gene: TRBJ2-3
CDR3nt: TGTGCCAGCAGCAGACTTAGCACAGATACGCAGTATTTT
CDR3aa: CASSRLSTDTQYF

d_gene: -
v_gene: TRBV6-5
abundance: -
j_gene: TRBJ2-1
CDR3nt: TGTGCCAGCAGTTACTCGGTAGGGGCATCCTACAATGAGCAGTTCTTC
CDR3aa: CASSYSVGASYNEQFF

d_gene: TRBD1
v_gene: TRBV6-4
abundance: -
j_gene: TRBJ1-2
CDR3nt: TGTGCCACCTCCGGGACAGGGGGCGGCTACACCTTC
CDR3aa: CATSGTGGGYTF

d_gene: TRBD1
v_gene: TRBV7-9
abundance: -
j_gene: TRBJ1-1
CDR3nt: TGTGCCAGCAGCTTATCCCCTACAGGGGGCGTTGTTCGTTTAGCTTTCTTT
CDR3aa: CASSLSPTGGVVRLAFF

d_gene: -
v_gene: TRBV14
abundance: -
j_gene: TRBJ2-5
CDR3nt: TGTGCCATCGTCCCATGGGCAAGGTCGAGAGAGACCCAGTACTTC
CDR3aa: CAIVPWARSRETQYF

d_gene: -
v_gene: TRBV7-9
abundance: -
j_gene: TRBJ1-1
CDR3nt: TGTGCCAGCAGCTTAAGGGGCACTGAAGCTTTCTTT
CDR3aa: CASSLRGTEAFF

d_gene: -
v_gene: TRBV12-5
abundance: once
j_gene: TRBJ2-3
CDR3nt: TGTGCTAGTGGTTTGGTATTGTCCGGAGGGATGGGGGATACGCAGTATTTT
CDR3aa: CASGLVLSGGMGDTQYF

d_gene: -
v_gene: TRBV10-3
abundance: -
j_gene: TRBJ1-1
CDR3nt: TGTGCCATCAGTGAATTAGGAGTGAACACTGAAGCTTTCTTT
CDR3aa: CAISELGVNTEAFF

d_gene: -
v_gene: TRBV6-4
abundance: -
j_gene: TRBJ1-4
CDR3nt: TGTGCCAGCAGTGACTCGAAGTGGGGCTCCAATAATGAAAAACTGTTTTTT
CDR3aa: CASSDSKWGSNNEKLFF

d_gene: TRBD1
v_gene: TRBV19
abundance: -
j_gene: TRBJ2-1
CDR3nt: TGTGCCAGTAGTATAAGGGGACAGGGGAATGAGCAGTTCTTC
CDR3aa: CASSIRGQGNEQFF

d_gene: -
v_gene: TRBV15
abundance: few
j_gene: TRBJ2-2
CDR3nt: TGTGCCACCAGCAGAGACGCCTGGGGGGCGAACACCGGGGAGCTGTTTTTT
CDR3aa: CATSRDAWGANTGELFF

d_gene: TRBD1
v_gene: TRBV6-6
abundance: -
j_gene: TRBJ1-2
CDR3nt: TGTGCCAGCAGACTCGACAGGGAGAACTATGGCTACACCTTC
CDR3aa: CASRLDRENYGYTF

d_gene: TRBD1
v_gene: TRBV15
abundance: -
j_gene: TRBJ1-4
CDR3nt: TGTGCCACCAGCCCAACCCCGGGACAGCCTAATGAAAAACTGTTTTTT
CDR3aa: CATSPTPGQPNEKLFF

d_gene: -
v_gene: TRBV6-5
abundance: once
j_gene: TRBJ2-2
CDR3nt: TGTGCCAGCGGCAGGGAGGGGGCCGGGGAGCTGTTTTTT
CDR3aa: CASGREGAGELFF

d_gene: -
v_gene: TRBV6-5
abundance: -
j_gene: TRBJ2-5
CDR3nt: TGTGCCAGCAGTACCCAGGGACAAGAGACCCAGTACTTC
CDR3aa: CASSTQGQETQYF

d_gene: TRBD1
v_gene: TRBV25-1
abundance: -
j_gene: TRBJ1-2
CDR3nt: TGTGCCAGCAGTCCCGGCGCTCGAGGACAGGGGGCTAACTATGGCTACACCTTC
CDR3aa: CASSPGARGQGANYGYTF

d_gene: TRBD1
v_gene: TRBV6-5
abundance: -
j_gene: TRBJ1-4
CDR3nt: TGTGCCAGCAGAGACAGGGGGCCCCCTGAAAAACTGTTTTTT
CDR3aa: CASRDRGPPEKLFF

d_gene: TRBD2
v_gene: TRBV27
abundance: -
j_gene: TRBJ2-3
CDR3nt: TGTGCCAGCAGTCCGGGACTAGCGAAGAGCACAGATACGCAGTATTTT
CDR3aa: CASSPGLAKSTDTQYF

d_gene: TRBD1
v_gene: TRBV6-6
abundance: -
j_gene: TRBJ1-5
CDR3nt: TGTGCCAGCAACCTGGGACAGATCAATCAGCCCCAGCATTTT
CDR3aa: CASNLGQINQPQHF

d_gene: TRBD2
v_gene: TRBV5-1
abundance: -
j_gene: TRBJ2-7
CDR3nt: TGCGCCAGCAGCCTGGGGACTAGCGGGAGTACTGTGCAGTACTTC
CDR3aa: CASSLGTSGSTVQYF

d_gene: TRBD2
v_gene: TRBV2
abundance: -
j_gene: TRBJ2-1
CDR3nt: TGTGCCAGCAGCGCGGACTCTAGCGGAGTTGTGCGGTTCTTC
CDR3aa: CASSADSSGVVRFF

d_gene: -
v_gene: TRBV7-8
abundance: -
j_gene: TRBJ2-7
CDR3nt: TGTGCCAGCAGCCCAGACAGTACCTACTACGAGCAGTACTTC
CDR3aa: CASSPDSTYYEQYF

d_gene: TRBD1
v_gene: TRBV5-6
abundance: -
j_gene: TRBJ1-2
CDR3nt: TGTGCCAGCAGTCCGGACAGGGATATCTATGGCTACACCTTC
CDR3aa: CASSPDRDIYGYTF

d_gene: TRBD2
v_gene: TRBV6-5
abundance: -
j_gene: TRBJ2-5
CDR3nt: TGTGCCAGCAGTTACGCCAGGACTAGCCAAGAGACCCAGTACTTC
CDR3aa: CASSYARTSQETQYF

d_gene: TRBD1
v_gene: TRBV28
abundance: -
j_gene: TRBJ1-1
CDR3nt: TGTGCCTCGGACAGGGCGAACACTGAAGCTTTCTTT
CDR3aa: CASDRANTEAFF

d_gene: -
v_gene: TRBV6-5
abundance: -
j_gene: TRBJ2-1
CDR3nt: TGTGCCAGCAACCAGAATGGTGAGCAGTTCTTC
CDR3aa: CASNQNGEQFF